The 5 T cell receptor beta chains presented below share a single source sample, sequenced in a study of CD8 T cells in Susac syndrome. Random hexamers were used to reverse transcribe roughly 0.5 to 1 ug of RNA. MiXCR was run by TCRdb on the immunoSEQ multiplex PCR reads, yielding one entry per CDR3 protein. The table includes under 150,000 distinct CDR3 sequences, around 85% detected once. Sequencing was performed on CD8+ T cells from PBMCs. These receptor sequences come from a human donor with multiple sclerosis.

The CDR3, as DNA: TGCGCCAGCAGCCACCCGACACAGGGGGCCCCTTCGAATACGCAGTATTTT. Protein sequence: CASSHPTQGAPSNTQYF. J is TRBJ2-3 and V is TRBV4-1; 9 nucleotides line up with TRBD1. Unmatched junction bases numbered 14, after V lost 3 bases and J lost 7 bases. This CDR3 spans 17 amino acids. Per germline, CDR1 MGHRA and CDR2 YSYEKL.

This chain links TRBV4-3 with TRBJ2-2, with TRBD2 identical over 8 bases. The V and J ends lost 1 base and 7 bases, in that order; junction bases with no gene match: 11. The CDR3 has 17 residues. Germline V gene lookup returns CDR1 LGHNA and CDR2 YSLEER. CDR3 coding DNA: TGCGCCAGCAGCCAAGTTCCCGGGACTAGGGAAGGCGGGGAGCTGTTTTTT. This sequence encodes CASSQVPGTREGGELFF.

V and J are TRBV6-2 or TRBV6-3 and TRBJ1-1; D remains ambiguous. The germline gives CDR1 MNHEY, CDR2 SVGEGT. Trimming removed 2 bases at V and 1 base at J, with 11 bases between. This CDR3 contains 15 residues. The CDR3 DNA is TGTGCCAGCAGTTACAAGGCAGGAACGAACACTGAAGCTTTCTTT. It translates to CASSYKAGTNTEAFF.

The chain joins TRBV11-2 to TRBJ2-5; no clear D. This CDR3 has 13 residues. The germline V gene has CDR1 SGHAT and CDR2 FQNNGV. V lost 2 bases and J 5 bases, leaving 9 bases between the germline ends. The CDR3 DNA sequence: TGTGCCAGCAGCTTAATGGTCTCGGAGACCCAGTACTTC. Amino acid sequence: CASSLMVSETQYF.

The gene calls are TRBV3-1 and TRBJ2-7; D is possibly TRBD1 or TRBD2 (7 bases each). This CDR3 has 14 residues. Per germline, CDR1 LGHDT and CDR2 YNNKEL (reference sequence). V lost 4 bases to trimming and J lost 5 bases, with 15 bases between them. The CDR3 loop is CASSREGATDEQYF. CDR3 nucleotide sequence: TGTGCCAGCAGCCGGGAGGGGGCGACTGACGAGCAGTACTTC.